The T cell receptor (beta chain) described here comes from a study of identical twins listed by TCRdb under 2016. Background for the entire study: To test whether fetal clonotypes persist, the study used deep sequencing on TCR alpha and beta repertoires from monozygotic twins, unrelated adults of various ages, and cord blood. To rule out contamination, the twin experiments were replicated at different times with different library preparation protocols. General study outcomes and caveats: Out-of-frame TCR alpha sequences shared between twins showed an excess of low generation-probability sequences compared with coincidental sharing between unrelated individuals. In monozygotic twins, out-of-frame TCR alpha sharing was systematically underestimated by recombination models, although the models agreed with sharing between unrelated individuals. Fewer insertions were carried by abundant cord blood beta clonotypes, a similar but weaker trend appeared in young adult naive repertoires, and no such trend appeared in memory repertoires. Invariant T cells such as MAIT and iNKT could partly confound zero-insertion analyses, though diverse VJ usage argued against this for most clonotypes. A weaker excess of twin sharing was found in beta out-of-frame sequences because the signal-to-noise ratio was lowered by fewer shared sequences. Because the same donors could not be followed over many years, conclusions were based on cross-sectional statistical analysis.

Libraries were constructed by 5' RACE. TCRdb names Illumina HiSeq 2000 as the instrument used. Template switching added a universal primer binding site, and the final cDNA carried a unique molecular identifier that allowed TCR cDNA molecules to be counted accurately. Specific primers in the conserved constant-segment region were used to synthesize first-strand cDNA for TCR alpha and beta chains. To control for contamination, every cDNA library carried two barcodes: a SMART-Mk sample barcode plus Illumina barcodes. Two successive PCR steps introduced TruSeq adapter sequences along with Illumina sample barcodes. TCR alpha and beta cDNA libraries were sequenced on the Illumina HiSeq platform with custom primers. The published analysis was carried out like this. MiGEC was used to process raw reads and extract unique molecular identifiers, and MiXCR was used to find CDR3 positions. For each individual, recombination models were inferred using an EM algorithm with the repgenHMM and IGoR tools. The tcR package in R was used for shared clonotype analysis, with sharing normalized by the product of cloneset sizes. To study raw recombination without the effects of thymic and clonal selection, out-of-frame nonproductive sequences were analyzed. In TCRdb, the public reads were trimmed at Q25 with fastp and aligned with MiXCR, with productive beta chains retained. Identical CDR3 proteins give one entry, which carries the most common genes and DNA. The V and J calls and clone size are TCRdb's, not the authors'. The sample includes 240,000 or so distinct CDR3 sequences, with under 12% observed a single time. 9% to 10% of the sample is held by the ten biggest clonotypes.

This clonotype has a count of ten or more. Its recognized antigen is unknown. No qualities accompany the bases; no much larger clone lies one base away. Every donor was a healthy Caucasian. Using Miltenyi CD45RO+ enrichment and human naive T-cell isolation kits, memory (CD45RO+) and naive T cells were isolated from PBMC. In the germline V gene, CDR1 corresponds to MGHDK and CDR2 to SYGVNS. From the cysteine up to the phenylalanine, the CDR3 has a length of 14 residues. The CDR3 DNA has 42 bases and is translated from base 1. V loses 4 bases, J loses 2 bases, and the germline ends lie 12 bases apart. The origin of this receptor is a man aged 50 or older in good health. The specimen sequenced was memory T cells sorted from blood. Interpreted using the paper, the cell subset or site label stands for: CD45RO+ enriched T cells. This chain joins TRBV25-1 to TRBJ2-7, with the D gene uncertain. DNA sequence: TGTGCCAGCAGTGTAGAGGACGGAGCCTACGAGCAGTACTTC. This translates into CASSVEDGAYEQYF.